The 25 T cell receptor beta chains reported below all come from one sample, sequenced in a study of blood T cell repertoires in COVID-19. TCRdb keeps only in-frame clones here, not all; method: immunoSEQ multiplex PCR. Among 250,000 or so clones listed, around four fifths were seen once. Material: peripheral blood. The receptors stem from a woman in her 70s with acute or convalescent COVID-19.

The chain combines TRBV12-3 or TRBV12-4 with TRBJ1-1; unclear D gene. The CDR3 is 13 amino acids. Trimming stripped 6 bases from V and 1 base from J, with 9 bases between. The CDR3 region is CASSSRGNTEAFF. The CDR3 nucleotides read TGTGCCAGCAGCTCCCGAGGGAACACTGAAGCTTTCTTT.

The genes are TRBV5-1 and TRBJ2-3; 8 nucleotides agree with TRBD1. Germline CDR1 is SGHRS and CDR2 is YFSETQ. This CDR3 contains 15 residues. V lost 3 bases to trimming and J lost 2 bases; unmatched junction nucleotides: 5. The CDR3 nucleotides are TGCGCCAGCAGCTCGCTGGACAGGGCCACAGATACGCAGTATTTT. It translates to CASSSLDRATDTQYF.

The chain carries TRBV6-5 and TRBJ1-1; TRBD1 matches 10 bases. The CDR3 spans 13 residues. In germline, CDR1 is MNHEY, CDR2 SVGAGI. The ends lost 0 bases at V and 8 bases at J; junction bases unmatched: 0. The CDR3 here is CASSYSDRGEAFF. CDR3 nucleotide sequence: TGTGCCAGCAGTTACTCGGACAGGGGGGAAGCTTTCTTT.

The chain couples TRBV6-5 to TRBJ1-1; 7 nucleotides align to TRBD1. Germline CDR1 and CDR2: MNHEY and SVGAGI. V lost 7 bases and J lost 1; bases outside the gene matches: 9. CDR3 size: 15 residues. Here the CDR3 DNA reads TGTGCCAGCACCTTGACAGGGACCAAGAACACTGAAGCTTTCTTT. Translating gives CASTLTGTKNTEAFF.

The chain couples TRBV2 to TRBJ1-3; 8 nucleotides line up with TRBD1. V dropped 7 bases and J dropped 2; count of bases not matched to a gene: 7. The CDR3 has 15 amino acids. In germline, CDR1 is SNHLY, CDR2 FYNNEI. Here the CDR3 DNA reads TGTGCCAGCACGACAGGGGAGTTTGCTGGAAACACCATATATTTT. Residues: CASTTGEFAGNTIYF.

The CDR3 reads CASSESGGQETQYF. CDR3 in DNA: TGCGCCAGCAGTGAGTCGGGGGGGCAAGAGACCCAGTACTTC. V and J are TRBV10-1 and TRBJ2-5, with 7 bases aligning to TRBD2. The CDR3 covers 14 residues. Germline trimming cut 0 bases from V and 2 bases from J; bases unmatched to any gene: 0. Germline-derived CDR1 and CDR2 are WNHNN and SYGVQD (reference sequence).

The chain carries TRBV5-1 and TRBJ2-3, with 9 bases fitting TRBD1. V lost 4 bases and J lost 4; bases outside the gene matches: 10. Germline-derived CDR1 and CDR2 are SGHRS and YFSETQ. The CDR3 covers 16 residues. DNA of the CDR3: TGCGCCAGCAGCCCGGGACAGGGAAAGGGGGCAGATACGCAGTATTTT. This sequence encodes CASSPGQGKGADTQYF.

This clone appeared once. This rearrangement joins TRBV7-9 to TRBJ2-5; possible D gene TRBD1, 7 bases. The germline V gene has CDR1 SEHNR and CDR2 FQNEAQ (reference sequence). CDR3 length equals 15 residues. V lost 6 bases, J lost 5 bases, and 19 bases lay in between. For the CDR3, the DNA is TGTGCCAGCAGAGAGACAGGGACTGGAATGGAGACCCAGTACTTC. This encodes CASRETGTGMETQYF. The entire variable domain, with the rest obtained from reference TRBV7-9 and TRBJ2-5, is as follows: DTGVSQNPRHKITKRGQNVTFRCDPISEHNRLYWYRQTLGQGPEFLTYFQNEAQLEKSRLLSDRFSAERPKGSFSTLEIQRTEQGDSAMYLCASRETGTGMETQYFGPGTRLLVL.

CDR3 nucleotide sequence: TGTGCCAGCAGTTACAAATATAGCACAGATACGCAGTATTTT. This gives the protein CASSYKYSTDTQYF. The J gene is TRBJ2-3, the V gene TRBV6-2 or TRBV6-3; D gene unclear. The germline CDR1 and CDR2 sequences are MNHEY and SVGEGT. V was clipped by 2 bases and J by 0 bases, with 6 bases between them. The CDR3 is 14 residues long.

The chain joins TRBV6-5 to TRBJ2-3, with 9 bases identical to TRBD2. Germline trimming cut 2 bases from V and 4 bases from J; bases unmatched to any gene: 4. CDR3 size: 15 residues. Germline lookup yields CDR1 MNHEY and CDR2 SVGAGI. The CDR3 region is CASSYRGGAADTQYF. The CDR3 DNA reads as TGTGCCAGCAGTTACCGCGGGGGGGCCGCAGATACGCAGTATTTT.

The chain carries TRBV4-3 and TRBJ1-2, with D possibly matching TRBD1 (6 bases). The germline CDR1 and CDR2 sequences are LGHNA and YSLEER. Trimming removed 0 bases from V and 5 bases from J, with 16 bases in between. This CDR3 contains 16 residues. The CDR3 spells CASSQDRGARGYGYTF. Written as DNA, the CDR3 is TGCGCCAGCAGCCAAGATAGGGGAGCCAGGGGTTATGGCTACACCTTC.

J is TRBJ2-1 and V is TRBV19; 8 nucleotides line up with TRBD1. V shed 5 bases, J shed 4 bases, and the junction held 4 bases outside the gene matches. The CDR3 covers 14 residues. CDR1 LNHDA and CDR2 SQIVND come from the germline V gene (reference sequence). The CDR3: CASSPGQGYNEQFF. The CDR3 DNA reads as TGTGCCAGTAGTCCTGGACAGGGTTACAATGAGCAGTTCTTC.

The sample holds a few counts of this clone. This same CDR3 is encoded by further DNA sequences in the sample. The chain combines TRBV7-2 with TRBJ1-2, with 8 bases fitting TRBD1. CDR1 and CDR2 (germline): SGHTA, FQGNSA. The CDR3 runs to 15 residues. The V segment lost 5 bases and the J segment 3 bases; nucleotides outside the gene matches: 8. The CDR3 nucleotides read TGTGCCAGCAGCCCCCTAGGACAGGGCGACTATGGCTACACCTTC. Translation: CASSPLGQGDYGYTF.

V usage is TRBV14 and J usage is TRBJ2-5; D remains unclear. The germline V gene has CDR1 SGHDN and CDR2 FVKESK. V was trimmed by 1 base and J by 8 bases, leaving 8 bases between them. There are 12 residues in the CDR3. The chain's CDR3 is CASSQVGVTQYF. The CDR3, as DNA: TGTGCCAGCAGCCAAGTTGGAGTAACCCAGTACTTC.

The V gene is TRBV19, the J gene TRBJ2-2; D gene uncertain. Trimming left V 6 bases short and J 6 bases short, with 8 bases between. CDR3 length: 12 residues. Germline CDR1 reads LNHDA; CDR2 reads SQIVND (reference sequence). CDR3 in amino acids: CASRHQAGELFF. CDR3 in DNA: TGTGCCAGTAGGCATCAGGCCGGGGAGCTGTTTTTT.

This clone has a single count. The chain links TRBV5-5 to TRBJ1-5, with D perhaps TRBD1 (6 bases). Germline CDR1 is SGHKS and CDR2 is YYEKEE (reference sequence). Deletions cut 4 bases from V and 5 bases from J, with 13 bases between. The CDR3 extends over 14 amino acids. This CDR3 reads CASSVREGDQPQHF. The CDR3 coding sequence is TGTGCCAGCAGCGTGAGGGAGGGGGATCAGCCCCAGCATTTT. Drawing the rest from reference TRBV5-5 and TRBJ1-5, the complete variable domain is DAGVTQSPTHLIKTRGQQVTLRCSPISGHKSVSWYQQVLGQGPQFIFQYYEKEERGRGNFPDRFSARQFPNYSSELNVNALLLGDSALYLCASSVREGDQPQHFGDGTRLSIL.

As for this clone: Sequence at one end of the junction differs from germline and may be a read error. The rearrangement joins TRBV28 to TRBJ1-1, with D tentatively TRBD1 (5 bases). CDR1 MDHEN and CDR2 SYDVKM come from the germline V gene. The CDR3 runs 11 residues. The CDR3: CVSGGVTEAFF. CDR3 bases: TGTGTCAGCGGGGGGGTGACTGAAGCTTTCTTT.

The CDR3 loop is CASSFTGGLEAFF. The CDR3 nucleotides are TGTGCCAGCAGTTTCACGGGGGGGCTTGAAGCTTTCTTT. The chain uses TRBV27 and TRBJ1-1; a weak D match, TRBD1 (6 bases). V lost 3 bases, J lost 7 bases, and 12 bases lay in between. This CDR3 has 13 residues. Germline V CDR1 and CDR2: MNHEY, SMNVEV (reference sequence).

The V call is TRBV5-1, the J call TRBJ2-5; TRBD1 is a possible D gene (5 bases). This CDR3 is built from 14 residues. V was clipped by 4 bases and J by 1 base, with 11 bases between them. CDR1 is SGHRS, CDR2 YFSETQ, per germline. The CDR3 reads CASSGGRGQETQYF. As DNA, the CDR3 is TGCGCCAGCAGCGGTGGAAGGGGCCAAGAGACCCAGTACTTC.

The CDR3 loop reads CASSLEAGGAYEQYF. The CDR3 coding sequence is TGTGCCAGCAGCTTGGAAGCGGGGGGTGCCTACGAGCAGTACTTC. This chain uses TRBV5-4 with TRBJ2-7, with 9 bases identical to TRBD2. Germline lookup yields CDR1 SGHNT and CDR2 YYREEE (reference sequence). There are 15 residues in the CDR3. V lost 0 bases to trimming and J lost 2 bases; unmatched junction nucleotides: 3.

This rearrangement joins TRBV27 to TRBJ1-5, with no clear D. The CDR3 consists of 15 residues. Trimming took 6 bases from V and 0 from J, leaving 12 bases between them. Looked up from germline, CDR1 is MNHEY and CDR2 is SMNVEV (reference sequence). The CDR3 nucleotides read TGTGCCAGCAGCCAGGAATTTTATAGCAATCAGCCCCAGCATTTT. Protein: CASSQEFYSNQPQHF.

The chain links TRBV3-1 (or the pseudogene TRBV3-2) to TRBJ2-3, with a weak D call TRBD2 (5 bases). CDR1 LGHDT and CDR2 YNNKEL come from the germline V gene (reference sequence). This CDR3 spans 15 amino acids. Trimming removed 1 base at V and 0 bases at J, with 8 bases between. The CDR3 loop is CASSQGTGSTDTQYF. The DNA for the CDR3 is TGTGCCAGCAGCCAAGGTACGGGGAGCACAGATACGCAGTATTTT.

As DNA, the CDR3 is TGTGCCAGCAGCTTGCTAGCGGGGGGGCACAAGGCCGGGGAGCTGTTTTTT. This gives the protein CASSLLAGGHKAGELFF. The chain is built from TRBV5-4 and TRBJ2-2, with 12 bases lining up with TRBD2. The CDR3 is made up of 17 amino acids. Germline CDR1 and CDR2: SGHNT and YYREEE (reference sequence). After removal of 1 base from V and 6 bases from J, the junction contained 7 bases not matched to a gene.

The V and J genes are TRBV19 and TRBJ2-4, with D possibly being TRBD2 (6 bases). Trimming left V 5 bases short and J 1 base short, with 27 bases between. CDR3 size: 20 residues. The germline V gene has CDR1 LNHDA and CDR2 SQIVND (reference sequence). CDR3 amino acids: CASSVRRELGSLAAKNIQYF. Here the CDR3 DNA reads TGTGCCAGTAGTGTCCGCAGGGAGCTAGGTAGTCTAGCGGCCAAAAACATTCAGTACTTC.

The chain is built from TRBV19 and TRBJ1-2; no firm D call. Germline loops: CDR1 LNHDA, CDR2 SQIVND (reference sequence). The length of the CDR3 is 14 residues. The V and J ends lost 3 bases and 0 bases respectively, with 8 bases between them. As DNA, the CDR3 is TGTGCCAGTAGTATTGGTCCAGCTAACTATGGCTACACCTTC. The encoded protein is CASSIGPANYGYTF.